These T cell receptor beta chains were read from a single sample in a study of cytomegalovirus exposure and HLA in healthy donors. Data came from immunoSEQ multiplex PCR; TCRdb stores just in-frame clones and leaves some out. The sample includes approximately 140,000 clones, 82% of them seen just once. Sequences were obtained from PBMCs. All receptors derive from a man aged 18 to 29 in good health and CMV-seropositive. Each CDR3 is given with its conserved first and last residue. Each record gives: CDR3 DNA, CDR3 protein, clone size, D gene, V gene, J gene. The D gene is left open where the match is weak. Some rows have no size entry. The others give once, few or many, or a class for an expanded clone.

cdr3_nt: TGTGCCAGCAGTTACTCGTGGACAGGTTCAAATGAAAAACTGTTTTTT
cdr3_aa: CASSYSWTGSNEKLFF
clone_size: -
d_call: TRBD1
v_call: TRBV6-5
j_call: TRBJ1-4

cdr3_nt: TGTGCCAGCAGGAGAGATAACTATGGCTACACCTTC
cdr3_aa: CASRRDNYGYTF
clone_size: once
d_call: -
v_call: TRBV28
j_call: TRBJ1-2

cdr3_nt: TGTGCCAGCAGTTACGGTGGACAGGGGGAGAATGAGCAGTTCTTC
cdr3_aa: CASSYGGQGENEQFF
clone_size: -
d_call: TRBD1
v_call: TRBV6-5
j_call: TRBJ2-1

cdr3_nt: TGTGCCAGCAGCGTAGACGGGAGGGCCTTCCTCGATGAGCAGTTCTTC
cdr3_aa: CASSVDGRAFLDEQFF
clone_size: -
d_call: TRBD2
v_call: TRBV9
j_call: TRBJ2-1

cdr3_nt: TGTGCCAGCAGCCGTACGGGGGCAACTAATGAAAAACTGTTTTTT
cdr3_aa: CASSRTGATNEKLFF
clone_size: -
d_call: -
v_call: TRBV28
j_call: TRBJ1-4

cdr3_nt: TGTGCCAGCAGTTCTCTCACAGGACCCATCGGGGCTTTCTTT
cdr3_aa: CASSSLTGPIGAFF
clone_size: few
d_call: -
v_call: TRBV5-6
j_call: TRBJ1-1

cdr3_nt: TGTGCCAGCAGTTCTCTTAAGGGGCAGTTGAACACTGAAGCTTTCTTT
cdr3_aa: CASSSLKGQLNTEAFF
clone_size: -
d_call: -
v_call: TRBV6-6
j_call: TRBJ1-1

cdr3_nt: TGTGCCAGCAGCCCCCCCCGGTCCAATGAGCAGTTCTTC
cdr3_aa: CASSPPRSNEQFF
clone_size: -
d_call: -
v_call: TRBV13
j_call: TRBJ2-1

cdr3_nt: TGCGCCAGCAGCCAAGTCCCCGGGACAGGCCATGGCGACACCGGGGAGCTGTTTTTT
cdr3_aa: CASSQVPGTGHGDTGELFF
clone_size: -
d_call: TRBD1
v_call: TRBV4-1
j_call: TRBJ2-2

cdr3_nt: TGTGCCAGCAGCTTAAGACTAGCGGGGACCACAGATACGCAGTATTTT
cdr3_aa: CASSLRLAGTTDTQYF
clone_size: -
d_call: TRBD2
v_call: TRBV11-1
j_call: TRBJ2-3

cdr3_nt: TGTGCCAGCAGTGACGCCGGGGACTATGGCTACACCTTC
cdr3_aa: CASSDAGDYGYTF
clone_size: -
d_call: -
v_call: TRBV2
j_call: TRBJ1-2

cdr3_nt: TGTGCCAGCAGCTTAGAGGCTAGCGCGGACGAGCAGTACTTC
cdr3_aa: CASSLEASADEQYF
clone_size: -
d_call: -
v_call: TRBV7-9
j_call: TRBJ2-7

cdr3_nt: TGTGCCAGCAGCTTAGCAGCGGTCAATGAGCAGTTCTTC
cdr3_aa: CASSLAAVNEQFF
clone_size: once
d_call: -
v_call: TRBV5-6
j_call: TRBJ2-1

cdr3_nt: TGTGCCAGCAGTGAAACAGGGAGGGTCACTGAAGCTTTCTTT
cdr3_aa: CASSETGRVTEAFF
clone_size: -
d_call: -
v_call: TRBV6-1
j_call: TRBJ1-1

cdr3_nt: TGTGCCAGCAGTTATAGCGGGTATAGCGGGACAGATACGCAGTATTTT
cdr3_aa: CASSYSGYSGTDTQYF
clone_size: -
d_call: TRBD2
v_call: TRBV6-6
j_call: TRBJ2-3

cdr3_nt: TGCGCCAGCAGCCAAGGACTTGGGGCGAGCACAGATACGCAGTATTTT
cdr3_aa: CASSQGLGASTDTQYF
clone_size: -
d_call: -
v_call: TRBV4-1
j_call: TRBJ2-3

cdr3_nt: TGTGCCAGCAGGGGGGGACGCGCGGTTCGGTACAATGAGCAGTTCTTC
cdr3_aa: CASRGGRAVRYNEQFF
clone_size: -
d_call: -
v_call: TRBV27
j_call: TRBJ2-1

cdr3_nt: TGTGCCAGCAGCAGATTAGCGGGAGAAACAGATACGCAGTATTTT
cdr3_aa: CASSRLAGETDTQYF
clone_size: -
d_call: TRBD2
v_call: TRBV7-6
j_call: TRBJ2-3